Presented here are 24 T cell receptor beta chains from one specimen sequenced in a study of OX40 agonist ivuxolimab in advanced cancers. Profiling relied on immunoSEQ multiplex PCR, and the TCRdb table lists in-frame clones only, not all of them. The repertoire has tens of thousands of clones, 82% of them found once; the top ten carry 4.5% to 6%. Sequencing used CD4+ or CD8+ T cells sorted from blood, obtained in a trial of the OX40 agonist ivuxolimab. These receptors were obtained from an adult with an advanced solid tumor such as melanoma, head and neck, liver or kidney cancer.

This clone was seen a handful of times. V gene TRBV5-6 combines with J gene TRBJ2-3; unclear D gene. Trimming shortened V by 4 bases and J by 1 base, and 16 bases separated the two germline ends. Looked up from germline, CDR1 is SGHDT and CDR2 is YYEEEE. This CDR3 has 16 amino acids. DNA for the CDR3: TGTGCCAGCAGCCAGAGCCCGAATTTCCGCACAGATACGCAGTATTTT. Translation gives CASSQSPNFRTDTQYF.

The chain links TRBV28 to TRBJ2-7; 8 nucleotides agree with TRBD1. Trimming cost V 6 bases and J 6 bases; bases outside gene matches: 4. The CDR3 runs 12 residues. Germline lookup yields CDR1 MDHEN and CDR2 SYDVKM. DNA of the CDR3: TGTGCCAGCAGGGCTACAGGGGGCGAGCAGTACTTC. It codes for CASRATGGEQYF.

The rearrangement links TRBV10-3 to TRBJ1-2; TRBD1 matches 7 bases. The CDR3 is 14 residues long. V shed 4 bases and J 3 bases; nucleotides not matched to a gene: 5. CDR1 and CDR2 (germline): ENHRY, SYGVKD. CDR3 region: CAISGRGGDYGYTF. The CDR3, as DNA: TGTGCCATCAGTGGTAGAGGGGGCGACTATGGCTACACCTTC.

The rearrangement uses TRBV4-3 and TRBJ2-1; no reliable D call. This CDR3 has 15 residues. The V end lost 1 base, the J end lost 7 bases, and 14 bases lay between the germline ends. Germline V gene data show CDR1 as LGHNA and CDR2 as YSLEER. Here the CDR3 DNA reads TGCGCCAGCAGCCAAGTGACCCCCACCCGGAATGAGCAGTTCTTC. Residues: CASSQVTPTRNEQFF.

The J gene is TRBJ2-1, the V gene TRBV5-1; tentative D call: TRBD2 (7 bases). The CDR3 runs to 13 residues. Germline V gene data show CDR1 as SGHRS and CDR2 as YFSETQ. V lost 4 bases, J lost 10 bases, and 15 bases lay in between. The CDR3 region is CASSGRGIGEQFF. Written as DNA, the CDR3 is TGCGCCAGCAGCGGGAGGGGGATTGGGGAGCAGTTCTTC.

V and J are TRBV2 and TRBJ2-3; D call uncertain. CDR1 SNHLY and CDR2 FYNNEI come from the germline V gene. V shed 0 bases and J shed 9 bases, with 10 bases lying between them. The CDR3 covers 13 residues. CDR3 bases: TGTGCCAGCAGTGAAGCGCCCCAGGCAACGCAGTATTTT. Protein product: CASSEAPQATQYF.

The rearrangement links TRBV29-1 to TRBJ1-4, with D possibly matching TRBD1 (5 bases). Germline CDR1 reads SQVTM; CDR2 reads ANQGSEA. This CDR3 is 13 amino acids long. Trimming stripped 6 bases from V and 4 bases from J, with 12 bases between. The CDR3 DNA reads as TGCAGCGTCGCAGGCAGGGATAATGAAAAACTGTTTTTT. Translation gives CSVAGRDNEKLFF.

Of note for this clone: Germline is not matched at one junction end, which may reflect a read error. This chain uses TRBV6-1 with TRBJ1-1, with a weak D call TRBD1 (6 bases). The CDR3 extends over 12 amino acids. In germline, CDR1 is MNHNS, CDR2 SASEGT. Here the CDR3 reads CASREGGPEAFF. In DNA form, the CDR3 reads TGTGCCAGCAGGGAAGGGGGTCCTGAAGCTTTCTTT.

The rearrangement joins TRBV6-5 to TRBJ1-3; D gene unclear. The V gene's germline CDR1 is MNHEY and CDR2 SVGAGI. Trimming took 4 bases from V and 0 from J, leaving 7 bases between them. This CDR3 region has 14 residues. CDR3 nucleotides: TGTGCCAGCAGTTCCGTGGCCTCTGGAAACACCATATATTTT. It translates to CASSSVASGNTIYF.

This chain joins TRBV6-5 and TRBJ2-7; TRBD2 agrees at 12 bases. Germline CDR1 is MNHEY and CDR2 is SVGAGI. There are 16 residues in the CDR3. Unmatched junction bases numbered 8, after V lost 2 bases and J lost 6 bases. In nucleotides, the CDR3 is TGTGCCAGCAGTTACAATCGACTAGCGGGAGCCAGCGAGCAGTACTTC. Translation: CASSYNRLAGASEQYF.

The chain recombines TRBV7-2 with TRBJ1-2, with TRBD1 matching over 7 bases. Per the germline V gene, CDR1 is SGHTA and CDR2 is FQGNSA. This CDR3 region has 13 residues. With 1 base clipped from V and 8 bases from J, the junction kept 4 bases outside the gene matches. The CDR3 coding sequence is TGTGCCAGCAGCTTAGAACAGGGGAGGGGCTACACCTTC. Residues: CASSLEQGRGYTF.

The chain links TRBV19 to TRBJ2-1; D is ambiguous. Germline CDR1 and CDR2: LNHDA and SQIVND (reference sequence). V shed 7 bases and J shed 1 base, with 11 bases lying between them. The length of the CDR3 is 14 residues. CDR3: CASTPDLSYNEQFF. Written as DNA, the CDR3 is TGTGCCAGTACACCGGACCTTTCCTACAATGAGCAGTTCTTC.

This clone was observed once. The chain combines TRBV11-3 with TRBJ2-7, with D unclear. The V end lost 1 base, the J end lost 1 base, and 5 bases lay between the germline ends. Germline CDR1 and CDR2: SGHNT and YENEEA. The CDR3 runs 13 residues. CDR3 amino acids: CASSLGGSYEQYF. CDR3 DNA sequence: TGTGCCAGCAGCTTAGGAGGATCCTACGAGCAGTACTTC. Supplemented by reference TRBV11-3 and TRBJ2-7, the full variable domain reads EAGVVQSPRYKIIEKKQPVAFWCNPISGHNTLYWYLQNLGQGPELLIRYENEEAVDDSQLPKDRFSAERLKGVDSTLKIQPAELGDSAVYLCASSLGGSYEQYFGPGTRLTVT.

The chain is built from TRBV28 and TRBJ1-4; D gene ambiguous. Germline CDR1 and CDR2: MDHEN and SYDVKM. CDR3 length equals 15 residues. Trimming took off 2 bases at V and 0 bases at J, with 7 bases between the two ends. The CDR3 DNA reads TGTGCCAGCAGTTTAGAATGGGCAACTAATGAAAAACTGTTTTTT. Translated, it gives CASSLEWATNEKLFF.

The V and J genes are TRBV5-4 and TRBJ2-7; 8 nucleotides match TRBD2. The CDR3 has 14 amino acids. The ends lost 4 bases at V and 3 bases at J; junction bases unmatched: 6. Germline CDR1 SGHNT, CDR2 YYREEE (reference sequence). DNA of the CDR3: TGTGCCAGCAGCCCCCGCGCGGGGGGCTACGAGCAGTACTTC. Protein sequence: CASSPRAGGYEQYF.

This rearrangement joins TRBV2 to TRBJ1-5, with D perhaps TRBD1 (6 bases). The CDR3 loop spans 15 amino acids. Germline CDR1 is SNHLY and CDR2 is FYNNEI. Between the trimmed V and J ends, which lost 1 base and 2 bases, there was a span of 9 bases. CDR3 sequence reads: CASSEDRVGNQPQHF. Written as DNA, the CDR3 is TGTGCCAGCAGTGAAGACAGGGTAGGCAATCAGCCCCAGCATTTT.

The genes are TRBV27 and TRBJ1-6, with D maybe TRBD1 (6 bases). The V end was cut by 2 bases, the J end by 7 bases, with 15 bases between. CDR1 is MNHEY, CDR2 SMNVEV, per germline (reference sequence). This CDR3 spans 16 amino acids. This CDR3 is CASSLGPRGLNSPLHF. CDR3 sequence (DNA): TGTGCCAGCAGTTTAGGGCCCAGGGGCCTCAATTCACCCCTCCACTTT.

The chain employs TRBV14 and TRBJ1-2; tentatively, D is TRBD1 (5 bases). Germline V gives CDR1 SGHDN, CDR2 FVKESK. This CDR3 spans 16 amino acids. Deletions cut 0 bases from V and 8 bases from J, with 19 bases between. CDR3 protein: CASSQEIPGRGEGYTF. The DNA for the CDR3 is TGTGCCAGCAGCCAAGAGATTCCGGGACGTGGAGAAGGCTACACCTTC.

The V and J genes are TRBV7-2 and TRBJ2-6, with a tentative D call TRBD2 (5 bases). This CDR3 is built from 14 residues. Trimming shortened V by 5 bases and J by 4 bases, and 9 bases separated the two germline ends. Per the germline V gene, CDR1 is SGHTA and CDR2 is FQGNSA. CDR3 DNA: TGTGCCAGCAGCCGGGGTGGCGGGGCCAACGTCCTGACTTTC. It specifies CASSRGGGANVLTF.

The V gene is TRBV7-8, the J gene TRBJ2-1, with a tentative D call TRBD2 (6 bases). CDR3 length equals 16 residues. The ends were cut back, 1 base at V and 3 bases at J, with 13 bases in the middle. The germline CDR1 and CDR2 sequences are SGHVS and FQNEAQ. The CDR3 coding sequence is TGTGCCAGCAGCTTAGGTGGGAGGACTTTCTACAATGAGCAGTTCTTC. Protein: CASSLGGRTFYNEQFF.

The chain is built from TRBV27 and TRBJ2-7; D is ambiguous. Germline V lookup: CDR1 MNHEY, CDR2 SMNVEV (reference sequence). This CDR3 has 13 residues. Trimming pared 5 bases from V and 0 bases from J, leaving 8 bases between. The CDR3 nucleotides read TGTGCCAGCAGTGGGCAGAACTCCTACGAGCAGTACTTC. Translated: CASSGQNSYEQYF.

This clone showed up just once. A much more abundant neighbour one base away suggests this may be a read error. This sequence joins TRBV28 and TRBJ2-7, with D perhaps TRBD1 (5 bases). The CDR3 runs 12 residues. Germline CDR1 reads MDHEN; CDR2 reads SYDVKM. Trimming pared 5 bases from V and 0 bases from J, leaving 5 bases between. DNA for the CDR3: TGTGCCAGCAGTCAGGGCTCCTACGAGCAGTACTTC. Encoded protein: CASSQGSYEQYF.

CDR3 loop: CASNGGSLDEQFF. The CDR3 nucleotides read TGCGCCAGCAACGGCGGGAGTTTGGATGAGCAGTTCTTC. V usage is TRBV5-1 and J usage is TRBJ2-1; TRBD2 agrees at 7 bases. Germline loops: CDR1 SGHRS, CDR2 YFSETQ. V lost 6 bases, J lost 8 bases, and 8 bases stayed unmatched. This CDR3 has 13 residues.

This clone has a single count. CDR3 DNA: TGTGCCAGCAGCTCGCAGGGGAATCAGCCCCAGCATTTT. It is translated as CASSSQGNQPQHF. The V call is TRBV5-6, the J call TRBJ1-5; TRBD1 might be the D (6 bases). In germline, CDR1 is SGHDT, CDR2 YYEEEE. V was shortened by 3 bases and J by 4 bases, with 8 bases between the two germline ends. This CDR3 has 13 residues. Based on the CDR3 plus reference TRBV5-6 and TRBJ1-5, the full variable domain is DAGVTQSPTHLIKTRGQQVTLRCSPKSGHDTVSWYQQALGQGPQFIFQYYEEEERQRGNFPDRFSGHQFPNYSSELNVNALLLGDSALYLCASSSQGNQPQHFGDGTRLSIL.